The rows below give T cell receptor beta chains drawn from one sample of a study of cytomegalovirus exposure and HLA in healthy donors. Libraries were prepared by immunoSEQ multiplex PCR; TCRdb keeps only in-frame clonotypes and omits some of them. This sample has some 110,000 clones, with 60% to 80% found just once. The sequenced material came from PBMCs. The receptors come from a man aged 45 to 65 in good health and CMV-seropositive. CDR3s include the opening cysteine and the closing phenylalanine or tryptophan. A D gene is named only where the DNA matches it firmly. Size values are once, few and many counts, or a class for expanded clones, and some rows have none.

v_gene: TRBV7-2; d_gene: TRBD1; abundance: -; j_gene: TRBJ2-7; CDR3nt: TGTGCCAGCAGCTCGACAGGGCTTCATCACGAGCAGTACTTC; CDR3aa: CASSSTGLHHEQYF
v_gene: TRBV19; d_gene: -; abundance: -; j_gene: TRBJ2-7; CDR3nt: TGTGCCAGTAGTGTCCCACAGACAGATTTTCCCTACGAGCAGTACTTC; CDR3aa: CASSVPQTDFPYEQYF
v_gene: TRBV5-1; d_gene: -; abundance: few; j_gene: TRBJ1-6; CDR3nt: TGCGCCAGCAGCCTCCTGACACCGACCGTTAATTCACCCCTCCACTTT; CDR3aa: CASSLLTPTVNSPLHF
v_gene: TRBV6-1; d_gene: TRBD1; abundance: -; j_gene: TRBJ2-1; CDR3nt: TGTGCCAGCAGTGAGGGGACAGGGAACAATGAGCAGTTCTTC; CDR3aa: CASSEGTGNNEQFF
v_gene: TRBV9; d_gene: -; abundance: once; j_gene: TRBJ2-3; CDR3nt: TGTGCCAGCAGCCCCGGCGAGGGAGATACGCAGTATTTT; CDR3aa: CASSPGEGDTQYF
v_gene: TRBV5-6; d_gene: -; abundance: few; j_gene: TRBJ1-1; CDR3nt: TGTGCCAGCAGCTTGCGAGGCACTGAAGCTTTCTTT; CDR3aa: CASSLRGTEAFF
v_gene: TRBV19; d_gene: -; abundance: -; j_gene: TRBJ2-5; CDR3nt: TGTGCCAGTACGTACCAAGAGACCCAGTACTTC; CDR3aa: CASTYQETQYF
v_gene: TRBV6-5; d_gene: -; abundance: -; j_gene: TRBJ1-1; CDR3nt: TGTGCCAGCAGTTACTCGAGTCCTAACACTGAAGCTTTCTTT; CDR3aa: CASSYSSPNTEAFF
v_gene: TRBV2; d_gene: -; abundance: few; j_gene: TRBJ2-7; CDR3nt: TGTGCCAGCAGTGAAGCCGAGCAGTACTTC; CDR3aa: CASSEAEQYF
v_gene: TRBV6-4; d_gene: -; abundance: once; j_gene: TRBJ2-3; CDR3nt: TGTGCCAGCAGTATTCAGAGCGGTGCTAGCACAGATACGCAGTATTTT; CDR3aa: CASSIQSGASTDTQYF
v_gene: TRBV4-1; d_gene: -; abundance: -; j_gene: TRBJ1-4; CDR3nt: TGCGCCAGCAGCCAAGGGCGCGGGACGGATAATGAAAAACTGTTTTTT; CDR3aa: CASSQGRGTDNEKLFF
v_gene: TRBV5-6; d_gene: TRBD2; abundance: -; j_gene: TRBJ2-1; CDR3nt: TGTGCCAGCAGCTCTTGGCCTAGCGGGAGTAGGGTTGAGCAGTTCTTC; CDR3aa: CASSSWPSGSRVEQFF
v_gene: TRBV5-1; d_gene: -; abundance: -; j_gene: TRBJ1-2; CDR3nt: TGCGCCAGCAGCTTACAGGGCGAGGATGGCTACACCTTC; CDR3aa: CASSLQGEDGYTF
v_gene: TRBV5-1; d_gene: TRBD1; abundance: -; j_gene: TRBJ2-7; CDR3nt: TGCGCCAGCCAAGCCGGGACAGAGGGCGGCGAGCAGTACTTC; CDR3aa: CASQAGTEGGEQYF
v_gene: TRBV7-7; d_gene: TRBD2; abundance: -; j_gene: TRBJ2-1; CDR3nt: TGTGCTAGCAGCTTAGCGGGCGGGGAGCAGTTCTTC; CDR3aa: CASSLAGGEQFF
v_gene: TRBV5-6; d_gene: TRBD2; abundance: -; j_gene: TRBJ2-5; CDR3nt: TGTGCCAGCAGCTCCCAGACGGGGGGGTGGCAAGAGACCCAGTACTTC; CDR3aa: CASSSQTGGWQETQYF
v_gene: TRBV29-1; d_gene: -; abundance: few; j_gene: TRBJ2-1; CDR3nt: TGCAGCGTTGAGTCTGTAGCACCGAGCTCCTACAATGAGCAGTTCTTC; CDR3aa: CSVESVAPSSYNEQFF
v_gene: TRBV7-2; d_gene: -; abundance: -; j_gene: TRBJ2-3; CDR3nt: TGTGCCAGCAGCTTAGTTCGGGGTAGTTCAATAGGGACAGATACGCAGTATTTT; CDR3aa: CASSLVRGSSIGTDTQYF
v_gene: TRBV5-6; d_gene: TRBD2; abundance: -; j_gene: TRBJ2-1; CDR3nt: TGTGCCAGCAGCTCACTTACTAGCGGGATTACTAGCTCCTACAATGAGCAGTTCTTC; CDR3aa: CASSSLTSGITSSYNEQFF
v_gene: TRBV7-9; d_gene: TRBD1; abundance: few; j_gene: TRBJ2-7; CDR3nt: TGTGCCAGCAGCCCGGGGACGGGACAGGTCTTAGTGCAGTACTTC; CDR3aa: CASSPGTGQVLVQYF
v_gene: TRBV7-2; d_gene: -; abundance: -; j_gene: TRBJ1-1; CDR3nt: TGTGCCAGCAGCATTATCCCCGCCGACAGACTGAACACTGAAGCTTTCTTT; CDR3aa: CASSIIPADRLNTEAFF
v_gene: TRBV28; d_gene: TRBD1; abundance: -; j_gene: TRBJ1-4; CDR3nt: TGTGCCAGCAGTAATCTCCCGGGACAGGGGAGTGAAAAACTGTTTTTT; CDR3aa: CASSNLPGQGSEKLFF
v_gene: TRBV27; d_gene: -; abundance: -; j_gene: TRBJ2-2; CDR3nt: TGTGCCAGCAGTTTATCGGGGGCAGGGAACACCGGGGAGCTGTTTTTT; CDR3aa: CASSLSGAGNTGELFF
v_gene: TRBV6-1; d_gene: -; abundance: -; j_gene: TRBJ1-1; CDR3nt: TGTGCCAGCAGTGAAGCCCGGGAATTTGGCACTGAAGCTTTCTTT; CDR3aa: CASSEAREFGTEAFF
v_gene: TRBV4-1; d_gene: -; abundance: -; j_gene: TRBJ2-1; CDR3nt: TGCGCCAGCAGCCAAGACGCGGGCACGGATGAGCAGTTCTTC; CDR3aa: CASSQDAGTDEQFF
v_gene: TRBV2; d_gene: -; abundance: -; j_gene: TRBJ1-5; CDR3nt: TGTGCCAGCAGTCCTGACATACATAGCAATCAGCCCCAGCATTTT; CDR3aa: CASSPDIHSNQPQHF
v_gene: TRBV28; d_gene: -; abundance: -; j_gene: TRBJ2-3; CDR3nt: TGTGCCAGCACCCCGCAGTCGCGGGGAACAGATACGCAGTATTTT; CDR3aa: CASTPQSRGTDTQYF
v_gene: TRBV11-2; d_gene: -; abundance: -; j_gene: TRBJ1-1; CDR3nt: TGTGCCAGCAGCTCTTCGGGGTTAGAAGCTTTCTTT; CDR3aa: CASSSSGLEAFF
v_gene: TRBV4-1; d_gene: TRBD2; abundance: -; j_gene: TRBJ2-3; CDR3nt: TGCGCCAGCAGCCAAGAGGGGCAGGAGCGGGAGGGCCTAGATACGCAGTATTTT; CDR3aa: CASSQEGQEREGLDTQYF
v_gene: TRBV6-1; d_gene: TRBD1; abundance: -; j_gene: TRBJ1-1; CDR3nt: TGTGCCAGCAACAAACAGGGGTCCACTGAAGCTTTCTTT; CDR3aa: CASNKQGSTEAFF
v_gene: TRBV4-1; d_gene: -; abundance: few; j_gene: TRBJ2-7; CDR3nt: TGCGCCAGCAGCACAGGGTGGTGGGCCCACGAGCAGTACTTC; CDR3aa: CASSTGWWAHEQYF
v_gene: TRBV27; d_gene: -; abundance: -; j_gene: TRBJ2-7; CDR3nt: TGTGCCAGCAGTTCCCTAGCGAGACCTCCCCTCGAGCAGTACTTC; CDR3aa: CASSSLARPPLEQYF
v_gene: TRBV6-4; d_gene: -; abundance: -; j_gene: TRBJ2-1; CDR3nt: TGTGCCAGCAGTGACTCGGAGCGGGATGAGCAGTTCTTC; CDR3aa: CASSDSERDEQFF
v_gene: TRBV28; d_gene: TRBD1; abundance: -; j_gene: TRBJ1-5; CDR3nt: TGTGCCAGCGGACAGGTCAATCAGCCCCAGCATTTT; CDR3aa: CASGQVNQPQHF
v_gene: TRBV28; d_gene: TRBD1; abundance: -; j_gene: TRBJ2-7; CDR3nt: TGTGCCAGCGGGGCCCAACAGGGGGCAACTTACTACGAGCAGTACTTC; CDR3aa: CASGAQQGATYYEQYF
v_gene: TRBV19; d_gene: TRBD1; abundance: -; j_gene: TRBJ1-4; CDR3nt: TGTGCCAGTAGCGACTGGGACAGGGAAAAGGCGGGTGAAAAACTGTTTTTT; CDR3aa: CASSDWDREKAGEKLFF
v_gene: TRBV2; d_gene: TRBD1; abundance: -; j_gene: TRBJ2-7; CDR3nt: TGTGCCAGCAGGCTTACCGGGACAGGGGGGTACGAGCAGTACTTC; CDR3aa: CASRLTGTGGYEQYF
v_gene: TRBV7-9; d_gene: -; abundance: -; j_gene: TRBJ2-7; CDR3nt: TGTTCCAGCAGCTTCGACGGCCGGGACGAGCAGTACTTC; CDR3aa: CSSSFDGRDEQYF
v_gene: TRBV6-5; d_gene: -; abundance: -; j_gene: TRBJ2-3; CDR3nt: TGTGCCAGCAGTGGCTGGGGCCCCACAGATACGCAGTATTTT; CDR3aa: CASSGWGPTDTQYF
v_gene: TRBV6-4; d_gene: TRBD2; abundance: -; j_gene: TRBJ2-2; CDR3nt: TGTGCCAGCAGTGACTCCGGACTAGCGGGGGGACAAACCGGGGAGCTGTTTTTT; CDR3aa: CASSDSGLAGGQTGELFF
v_gene: TRBV11-2; d_gene: -; abundance: -; j_gene: TRBJ1-2; CDR3nt: TGTGCCAGCAGCTTAGTACCCGGACAGAAGAACTATGGCTACACCTTC; CDR3aa: CASSLVPGQKNYGYTF
v_gene: TRBV19; d_gene: TRBD1; abundance: -; j_gene: TRBJ1-5; CDR3nt: TGTGCCAGTAGTATAGTTACGGGGACAGGGTATTGGCATTTT; CDR3aa: CASSIVTGTGYWHF
v_gene: TRBV10-1; d_gene: TRBD2; abundance: -; j_gene: TRBJ2-1; CDR3nt: TGCGCCAGCAGGAAGGAAGCGGGAGGAGGTAACAATGAGCAGTTCTTC; CDR3aa: CASRKEAGGGNNEQFF
v_gene: TRBV18; d_gene: -; abundance: -; j_gene: TRBJ2-2; CDR3nt: TGTGCCAGCTCAGCTGACAGGAACACCGGGGAGCTGTTTTTT; CDR3aa: CASSADRNTGELFF
v_gene: TRBV5-8; d_gene: TRBD1; abundance: -; j_gene: TRBJ2-5; CDR3nt: TGTGCCAGCAGCCGTGGGACAGCGAAAGAGACCCAGTACTTC; CDR3aa: CASSRGTAKETQYF
v_gene: TRBV18; d_gene: -; abundance: once; j_gene: TRBJ2-7; CDR3nt: TGTGCCAGCTCACCACAGGCGCGGACGGGAGAGTGGGAGCAGTACTTC; CDR3aa: CASSPQARTGEWEQYF
v_gene: TRBV5-4; d_gene: TRBD1; abundance: few; j_gene: TRBJ2-3; CDR3nt: TGTGCCAGCGGGCCCGGGACAGGGGCCACAGATACGCAGTATTTT; CDR3aa: CASGPGTGATDTQYF
v_gene: TRBV28; d_gene: -; abundance: -; j_gene: TRBJ2-7; CDR3nt: TGTGCCAGCAGTTTATCGGATTCTCAGAGACTCCAGTACTTC; CDR3aa: CASSLSDSQRLQYF